This T cell receptor (beta chain) was retrieved from a study of cytomegalovirus exposure and HLA in healthy donors (dated by TCRdb to about 2017). As for the study more broadly: An earlier analysis of several hundred of the donors reported about 250 Gb of sequence data and around 120 million unique TCR beta sequences from roughly 200 million T cells. Along with the approximately 600-subject first cohort, a separate validation cohort of over a hundred different subjects was used. Donor age, sex, ethnicity and CMV serostatus were collected together with the repertoire data. An early release that covered roughly 600 HLA-typed donors contained about 300 gigabases of sequencing data and 75 million to 100 million unique TCR sequences. Among the roughly 370 genotyped donors, around 81% belonged to the genetic ancestry cluster associated with self-reported Caucasian donors. The study profiled the T cell repertoires of hundreds of subjects by immunosequencing and related them to cytomegalovirus serostatus. Rather than drawing on any new phenotypic data, the later analysis identified candidate immune exposures from TCR beta sequences and the way those sequences occurred across donors. To predict cytomegalovirus infection status, the study brought together high-throughput TCR immunosequencing, statistical association of individual TCRs with disease status, and machine learning. Because of strong linkage in the cohort, roughly five DR-DQ haplotypes were treated as single units for association and clustering. Every discovery cohort repertoire had been produced on one sequencing platform. Both class I and class II loci were covered by HLA typing, at four-digit resolution. On average, 235,054 unique TCR beta nucleotide sequences were sequenced per donor among about 400 genotyped donors of the cohort, with 15% to 20% of those sequences being non-productive. A later analysis re-analyzed previously published TCR beta repertoires from about 730 donors and added high-resolution HLA genotyping to study TCR occurrence patterns. The number of typed donors differed by locus: about 620-640 for A, B, C, DRB1 and DQB1; approximately 530 for DQA1; over 600 for DPA1; and about 470 for DPB1. An earlier analysis of approximately 640 of the donors applied high-throughput TCR beta sequencing to assess whether each TCR beta V gene segment acted as functional or pseudogenic. Genome-wide SNP genotypes for about three fifths of the roughly 700 donors were used in a later genetic analysis, which treated that subset as a discovery cohort. The study aimed to test whether cataloging public T cell receptors could reveal signatures of past pathogen exposure.

The cohort consisted of more than 650 healthy bone marrow donors. All cohort members were sampled while nominally healthy, although unrecorded immune exposures were likely present. The donor tested CMV seropositive and was one of the 289 seropositive cohort members. Each donor provided a peripheral blood sample, and peripheral blood mononuclear cells were used for TCR beta sequencing. Genomic DNA extraction from the blood cell samples was performed with the Qiagen DNeasy Blood Extraction Kit. General findings and caveats noted by the study authors: The classifier was reported to diagnose cytomegalovirus status with high specificity and sensitivity in both the original cohort and the validation cohort. Correlated functional status among segregating V segments might be attributable to linkage disequilibrium, but an unknown experimental factor could not be ruled out. A group of highly shared sequence variants was considered likely to be a technical artifact of the sequencing pipeline. Some IMGT-functional V segments, including TRBV6-2 and TRBV6-3, could not be told apart with the 87-base-pair reads, so those segments were excluded. For the cohort, immune exposure information was limited to CMV serostatus. A few of the identified cytomegalovirus-associated TCR beta chains were confirmed in vitro to be specific for cytomegalovirus antigens. When HLA alleles, especially DR and DQ, strongly co-occurred, attributing TCR associations to individual alleles was difficult. A further reported finding was that TCR beta sequences accurately predicted the HLA-A and HLA-B alleles for most subjects in the first cohort. An earlier analysis of 587 of the donors showed that most TCR beta V segments appeared in productive rearrangements either about 87% or about 30% of the time, which broadly matched IMGT annotations. It was suggested by the authors that the approach could potentially be generalized to other disease states and immunological phenotypes. Several of the top co-occurrence clusters appeared to be linked to parvovirus B19, influenza, CMV and Epstein-Barr virus, according to a later analysis. Because some donors lacked HLA typing at each locus, the association tests relied only on the typed subset. The presence/absence analyses assumed that sequencing depth was roughly uniform across donors, and that assumption may not be true. The earlier analysis of 450 to 700 of the donors excluded about 16 rarely observed V segments, including chromosome 9 orphons, because counts were too low. Most CMV-associated TCR beta chains appeared to be HLA-restricted in a later analysis, and the HLA associations seemed to be driven largely by CMV exposure. At a false discovery rate of 0.05, a later analysis linked approximately 18,000 TCR beta sequences to specific HLA alleles. According to a later genetic analysis, donors in an Asian-associated ancestry cluster had fewer N-insertions in productive TCRs than the approximately 610-donor mean. V-gene and J-gene trimming of TCR beta chains was associated with a missense DCLRE1C variant in a later genetic analysis, and the association was replicated in an independent cohort. In this cohort, only TCR beta chains were sequenced, and detectable features were limited by the absence of alpha or paired-chain data. In a later analysis, HLA-associated TCR beta chains showed more clonal expansion and lower generation probabilities than non-associated chains that were equally common. In the study, some 160 TCR beta chains were listed as associated with cytomegalovirus. Across donors, most TCR sequences were observed very rarely, whereas some public TCRs were present in many individuals. A later analysis found that TCR association rates varied across HLA loci, with DRB1 alleles showing the most associated TCRs and HLA-C alleles the fewest.

The method behind the library was the immunoSEQ multiplex PCR assay. A mixture of 60 forward primers for TCR Vbeta segments and 13 reverse primers for TCR Jbeta segments was used in the multiplex PCR. A multiplex PCR assay on genomic DNA amplified the CDR3 region of rearranged TCR beta genes. On the Illumina HiSeq System, the amplified TCR beta libraries were sequenced as 87-base-pair reads. As for the authors' bioinformatics: A later analysis counted around 72 million unique TCR beta chains across the 550 to 800 repertoires, and roughly 9.9 million of these chains were shared by at least two donors. Raw reads were error-corrected and collapsed into unique sequences with a nearest-neighbor algorithm that merged closely related sequences to remove PCR and sequencing errors. CDR3 sequences were aligned to IMGT reference sequences to assign V, D and J gene segments. For a sequence to be retained, at least a six-nucleotide match to both a V gene segment and a J gene segment was required. Rearrangements were called productive when the CDR3 lacked stop codons and stayed in frame with V and J; all others were non-productive. Following IMGT convention, CDR3 was defined as the stretch from the second conserved V-encoded cysteine up to the conserved J-encoded phenylalanine. Sequences without an unambiguous match to a single V gene segment were excluded from the earlier analysis of several hundred of the donors. In an earlier analysis of a few hundred of the donors, V segments were called functional above 56.7% productive rearrangements and were called segregating when the between-donor standard deviation exceeded 5%. A statistical classification framework was built to diagnose cytomegalovirus status from the catalog of TCR beta chain sequences. V and J gene assignment, in a later analysis, came from comparing TCR nucleotide sequences with IMGT/GENE-DB human TR gene sequences. The TCRdist pipeline was used in a later analysis to assign CDR3 sequences and most-parsimonious VDJ recombination scenarios. A later analysis defined each TCR beta chain by its CDR3 amino acid sequence plus V-gene family, and excluded reads lacking a unique V-gene family. To address suspected cross-contamination and a sequencing artifact, a later analysis removed roughly 640 highly shared, low-generation-probability nucleotide sequences. In a later analysis, a clonal expansion index was calculated for each public chain from normalized within-repertoire ranks of inferred template counts. A later analysis computed generation probabilities with a VDJ recombination model fitted to out-of-frame rearrangements, and checked the results against IGoR. In a later analysis, TCR-TCR, TCR-HLA and TCR-CMV co-occurrence was scored with hypergeometric tests, and a repertoire-size bias correction was applied to TCR pairs. False discovery rates were estimated in a later analysis by permuting HLA or CMV assignments 20 times. In a later analysis, co-occurring TCRs were grouped using DBSCAN, and TCRdist sequence similarity was added for clustering within HLA-allele-positive subsets. Co-occurrence clustering excluded repertoires with fewer than 30,000 or more than 120,000 public chains, plus five with anomalous nucleotide sharing. The immuneACCESS repertoire file appears here via TCRdb, limited to in-frame rearrangements. These files lack a portion of the clones; in checked studies, under half of the deficit traces to unresolved V genes, and the cause of the others is not known. The D gene and trimming were derived from the DNA, and the V and J assignments and clone size from that table. Within this sample are tens of thousands of clones, with roughly 65% of them counted one time only. 4% to 4.5% of the sample comes from the top ten.

Concerning this clone: The antigen it recognizes is unknown. Per-base quality was not reported, and no clone a single base away is much larger than it.

V is reduced by 2 bases and J by 0 bases, leaving a spacing of 16 bases between them. Taken from cysteine to phenylalanine, the CDR3 has 17 residues. The entry retains the CDR3 DNA only, 51 bases that are in frame from base 1. For CDR1 and CDR2, the germline V gene lists MGHDK and SYGVNS. The TCR comes from a male donor in good health and CMV-seropositive. Sequencing was carried out using PBMCs. The V and J segments used are TRBV25-1 and TRBJ1-2; 6 matching bases give a weak D call of TRBD1. The nucleotide sequence reads as follows: TGTGCCAGCAGTGAAGATAGGGGGGGGCTCTCTAACTATGGCTACACCTTC. Translated, this is CASSEDRGGLSNYGYTF.